Listed below are T cell receptor beta chains from one sample, sequenced in a study of blood T cell repertoires in COVID-19. TCRdb keeps only in-frame clones here, not all; method: immunoSEQ multiplex PCR. The top ten clones hold over 15% of a sample with 50,000 or so clones, about 83% of them seen once. The sample comprised peripheral blood. Every receptor here comes from a man aged 40-55 years with acute or convalescent COVID-19. Each CDR3 is given with its conserved first and last residue. D genes are given only for firm matches. Only part of the rows carry a size: once, few, many, or a class if the clone is expanded.

d_call v_call clone_size cdr3_aa
NA TRBV4-2 NA CASSQGQGAVDYTF
TRBD1 TRBV9 few CASSVVGTGATEAFF
NA TRBV30 NA CAWREGSGNTIYF
TRBD1 TRBV3-1/TRBV3-2 once CASSQDQGGSYGYTF
TRBD2 TRBV30 once CAWSRDRGAWTSGSPPDTQYF
TRBD2 TRBV7-6 once CASSLSLPSGSYEQYF
NA TRBV3-1/TRBV3-2 NA CASSLMAEETQYF
NA TRBV24-1 NA CATSDSPRQGLGNIQYF
TRBD1 TRBV5-1 NA CASGGQGAGELFF
NA TRBV2 NA CASTGANTGELFF
TRBD2 TRBV7-9 NA CASSLSSGMANEQFF
NA TRBV11-3 NA CASSTDSTTDTQYF
NA TRBV2 NA CASSGRVYGYTF